This T cell receptor (beta chain) was obtained from a study of cytomegalovirus exposure and HLA in healthy donors (dated by TCRdb to 2016 to 2017). Background on the whole study: According to an earlier analysis of several hundred of the donors, roughly 180 million T cells yielded roughly 100 million unique TCR beta sequences and more than 250 Gb of sequence data. An early release that covered fewer than 800 HLA-typed donors contained approximately 290 gigabases of sequencing data and 80 million or so unique TCR sequences. Of the 398 genotyped donors, about 80% fell in the genetic ancestry cluster associated with self-reported Caucasian donors. The study aimed to test whether signatures of past pathogen exposure could be identified by cataloging public T cell receptors. Using immunosequencing, the study profiled T cell repertoires from 666 subjects and related those repertoires to cytomegalovirus serostatus. Besides the first cohort of more than 650 subjects, a separate validation cohort made up of over 100 different subjects was used. To predict cytomegalovirus infection status, the study combined high-throughput TCR immunosequencing, statistical association of individual TCRs with disease status, and machine learning. To study patterns of TCR occurrence, a later analysis re-analyzed previously published TCR beta repertoires from several hundred donors and added high-resolution HLA genotyping. Rather than drawing on any new phenotypic data, the later analysis identified candidate immune exposures from TCR beta sequences and the way those sequences occurred across donors. An earlier analysis of about 600 of the donors used high-throughput TCR beta sequencing to judge whether each TCR beta V gene segment behaved as functional or pseudogenic. Alongside the repertoire data, information on donor age, sex, ethnicity and CMV serostatus was compiled. Genome-wide SNP genotypes for about 60% of the roughly 700 donors were used in a later genetic analysis, which treated that subset as a discovery cohort. All discovery cohort repertoires had been generated on a single sequencing platform. Both class I and class II loci were covered by HLA typing, at four-digit resolution. The number of donors typed differed by locus, with roughly 629-640 for A, B, C, DRB1 and DQB1, over 500 for DQA1, under 610 for DPA1, and some 470 for DPB1. Several DR-DQ haplotypes were handled as single units for association and clustering because linkage in the cohort was strong. Across about 380 genotyped donors of the cohort, an average of about 240,000 unique TCR beta nucleotide sequences per donor were sequenced, and 15% to 20% of those sequences were non-productive. Results the study describes overall, beyond this receptor: A later analysis reported that several top co-occurrence clusters appeared linked to parvovirus B19, influenza, CMV and Epstein-Barr virus. When HLA alleles, especially DR and DQ, strongly co-occurred, TCR associations were difficult to assign to individual alleles. In a later genetic analysis, a missense DCLRE1C variant was associated with V-gene and J-gene trimming of TCR beta chains, and the association was replicated in an independent cohort. Immune exposure information for the cohort was limited to CMV serostatus. Compared with equally common non-associated chains, HLA-associated TCR beta chains in a later analysis were more clonally expanded and had lower generation probabilities. A further reported finding was that TCR beta sequences accurately predicted the HLA-A and HLA-B alleles for most subjects in the first cohort. In a later genetic analysis, fewer N-insertions in productive TCRs were reported among donors in an Asian-associated ancestry cluster than the approximately 670-donor mean. The classifier was reported to diagnose cytomegalovirus status with high specificity and sensitivity in both the original and validation cohorts. The authors suggested that the approach could potentially be extended to other disease states and immunological phenotypes. Because HLA typing was unavailable for some donors at each locus, only the typed subset was used in association tests. At a false discovery rate of 0.05, a later analysis linked fewer than 20,000 TCR beta sequences to specific HLA alleles. Linkage disequilibrium might explain the correlated functional status among segregating V segments, but an unknown experimental factor could not be excluded. The sequencing pipeline was judged likely to have produced a cluster of highly shared sequence variants as a technical artifact. Broadly in line with IMGT annotations, most TCR beta V segments showed up in productive rearrangements about 87% or about 30% of the time in an earlier analysis of approximately 600 of the donors. Because counts were too low, 15 or so rarely observed V segments, including chromosome 9 orphons, were excluded from the earlier analysis of 587 of the donors. In a later analysis, the rate of TCR association differed among HLA loci, with DRB1 alleles having the most associated TCRs and HLA-C alleles having the fewest. Roughly uniform sequencing depth across donors was assumed in presence/absence analyses, although this assumption may not hold. Only TCR beta chains were sequenced in this cohort, and the absence of alpha or paired-chain data limited detectable features. In vitro tests confirmed that a few of the cytomegalovirus-associated TCR beta chains recognize cytomegalovirus antigens. Most CMV-associated TCR beta chains appeared to be HLA-restricted in a later analysis, and the HLA associations seemed to be driven largely by CMV exposure. Across donors, most TCR sequences were observed very rarely, whereas some public TCRs were present in many individuals. The study listed 170 or so TCR beta chains as associated with cytomegalovirus.

The library relied on the immunoSEQ multiplex PCR assay. A mixture of 60 forward primers for TCR Vbeta segments and 13 reverse primers for TCR Jbeta segments was used in the multiplex PCR. The CDR3 region of rearranged TCR beta genes was amplified from genomic DNA with a multiplex PCR assay. The amplified TCR beta libraries were sequenced on the Illumina HiSeq System as 87-base-pair reads. In the authors' own workflow: In a later analysis, about 80 million unique TCR beta chains were counted across the 650 to 700 repertoires, and around 10 million of these chains were shared by at least two donors. To remove PCR and sequencing errors, raw reads were error-corrected and collapsed into unique sequences using a nearest-neighbor algorithm that merged closely related sequences. V, D and J gene segments were assigned by aligning CDR3 sequences to IMGT reference sequences. For a sequence to be retained, a match of at least six nucleotides to both a V gene segment and a J gene segment was required. A rearrangement was called productive if the CDR3 had no stop codons and remained in frame with V and J, and every other rearrangement was called non-productive. Following IMGT convention, CDR3 was defined as the stretch from the second conserved V-encoded cysteine up to the conserved J-encoded phenylalanine. The earlier analysis of fewer than 750 of the donors excluded sequences that lacked an unambiguous match to a single V gene segment. In an earlier analysis of some 590 of the donors, V segments were called functional above 56.7% productive rearrangements and were called segregating when the between-donor standard deviation exceeded 5%. To diagnose cytomegalovirus status from the catalog of TCR beta chain sequences, a statistical classification framework was built. In a later analysis, TCR nucleotide sequences were compared against IMGT/GENE-DB human TR gene sequences so that V and J genes could be assigned. Using the TCRdist pipeline, a later analysis assigned CDR3 sequences along with most-parsimonious VDJ recombination scenarios. A later analysis defined each TCR beta chain by its CDR3 amino acid sequence plus V-gene family, and excluded reads lacking a unique V-gene family. In a later analysis, 450 to 600 highly shared, low-generation-probability nucleotide sequences were removed to address suspected cross-contamination and a sequencing artifact. For each public chain, a later analysis derived a clonal expansion index from normalized ranks of inferred template counts within each repertoire. In a later analysis, generation probabilities were computed using a VDJ recombination model fitted to out-of-frame rearrangements, and the results were checked against IGoR. In a later analysis, TCR-TCR, TCR-HLA and TCR-CMV co-occurrence was scored with hypergeometric tests, and a repertoire-size bias correction was applied to TCR pairs. In a later analysis, false discovery rates were estimated by permuting HLA or CMV assignments 20 times. In a later analysis, co-occurring TCRs were grouped using DBSCAN, with TCRdist sequence similarity added in when clustering inside HLA-allele-positive subsets. Repertoires with fewer than 30,000 or more than 120,000 public chains, plus five repertoires with anomalous nucleotide sharing, were excluded from co-occurrence clustering. TCRdb provides this immuneACCESS table in a form limited to in-frame rearrangements. Some clones are lacking; in checked studies, under half of them reflect an unresolved V gene, and why the rest are absent is not known. Clone size and the V and J calls come from that table; the DNA yielded D and trimming. Recorded for this sample are 140,000 or so clones; 70% to 85% of them occurred a single time. The ten largest clones capture roughly 9.7% of the sample.

Remarks on this clone: Its antigen is not yet known. No clone much larger than this one lies a single base away; base qualities are absent.

The cohort consisted of 600 to 700 healthy bone marrow donors. At the time of sampling, all cohort members were nominally healthy, though unrecorded immune exposures were likely present. The donor was CMV seropositive and belonged to the group of more than 250 seropositive cohort members. A peripheral blood sample was collected from each donor, and TCR beta sequencing was performed on peripheral blood mononuclear cells. Genomic DNA was extracted from the blood cell samples with the Qiagen DNeasy Blood Extraction Kit. The sequence came from a woman aged 55-69 years in good health and CMV-seropositive. Specimen: PBMCs.

The CDR3 corresponds to CASRLPGVAQETQYF. The nucleotides are TGTGCCAGCAGACTCCCGGGGGTAGCCCAAGAGACCCAGTACTTC. The sequence is built from TRBV7-2 and TRBJ2-5; possibly the D gene is TRBD2, per 6 matching bases. CDR1 and CDR2 (SGHTA, FQGNSA) derive from the germline V gene. The CDR3, from cysteine to phenylalanine, totals 15 residues. The read is trimmed to its CDR3 DNA, 45 bases read in frame from base 1. A distance of 15 bases separates the germline ends of V and J, which lose 6 bases and 1 base respectively.